The 28 T cell receptor beta chains listed next were all sequenced from one sample in a study of HIV-infected patients and healthy controls. No cell fractionation was done, so the repertoire covers all unsorted peripheral blood T cells. 400 to 550 ng RNA was reverse transcribed with alpha and beta constant-region primers. Separate chain-specific third strand synthesis with multiplexing indices produced the alpha and beta libraries. Using its own MiXCR run on the 5' RACE reads, TCRdb lists one record per CDR3 protein. The repertoire holds about 16,000 distinct CDR3 sequences, more than 8.5% seen once, with less than 6.5% in the top ten. The specimen was blood. The receptor set was obtained from an adult in good health.

This clonotype was seen a handful of times. This chain uses TRBV30 with TRBJ2-2; D might be TRBD2 (5 bases). From germline, CDR1 is GTSNPN and CDR2 SVGIG (reference sequence). The CDR3 is made up of 16 amino acids. V was trimmed by 2 bases and J by 0 bases, leaving 13 bases between them. Here the CDR3 DNA reads TGTGCCTGGAGTCAAGGACTGATTCCGAACACCGGGGAGCTGTTTTTT. It translates to CAWSQGLIPNTGELFF.

This clonotype was recorded a few times. For the CDR3, the DNA is TGTGCCAGCAGCCCACGGGCAGCGGGCCCCTCGGGTACGCAGTATTTT. Translation: CASSPRAAGPSGTQYF. The J gene is TRBJ2-3, the V gene TRBV5-4; a weak D match, TRBD2 (6 bases). This CDR3 is built from 16 residues. Germline CDR1 is SGHNT and CDR2 is YYREEE (reference sequence). The V end was cut by 4 bases, the J end by 8 bases, with 23 bases between.

This clonotype was counted at least ten times. The chain combines TRBV20-1 with TRBJ1-3, with TRBD1 matching 7 bases. Unmatched junction bases numbered 9, after V lost 4 bases and J lost 0 bases. There are 16 residues in the CDR3. CDR1 DFQATT and CDR2 SNEGSKA come from the germline V gene (reference sequence). Here the CDR3 reads CSATPTGLVSGNTIYF. The DNA of the CDR3 is TGCAGTGCTACGCCGACAGGGTTGGTCTCTGGAAACACCATATATTTT.

This clonotype was recorded many times. The rearrangement joins TRBV20-1 to TRBJ1-5; possibly TRBD1 for D (5 bases). The V and J ends lost 4 bases and 1 base respectively, with 26 bases between them. This CDR3 has 19 amino acids. From germline, CDR1 is DFQATT and CDR2 SNEGSKA (reference sequence). The DNA of the CDR3 is TGCAGTGCTATTCTGTTGGACTCAGGGATCCAGTCCAGCAATCAGCCCCAGCATTTT. Its translation: CSAILLDSGIQSSNQPQHF.

This rearrangement joins TRBV12-3 or TRBV12-4 to TRBJ2-3, with TRBD2 identical over 11 bases. This CDR3 comprises 16 residues. Trimming at V came to 2 bases and at J to 5 bases, leaving 6 bases not matched to a gene. In DNA form, the CDR3 reads TGTGCCAGCAGTTTATGGGTAGCGGGAGGGCTAGATACGCAGTATTTT. Residues: CASSLWVAGGLDTQYF.

This clonotype was found many times. J is TRBJ2-1 and V is TRBV29-1, with 8 nucleotides matching TRBD2. This CDR3 comprises 15 residues. From germline, CDR1 is SQVTM and CDR2 ANQGSEA. V lost 3 bases to trimming and J lost 1 base; unmatched junction nucleotides: 5. The CDR3 is CSVDGGGESYNEQFF. The CDR3 nucleotides read TGCAGCGTTGACGGGGGGGGAGAATCCTACAATGAGCAGTTCTTC.

The rearrangement joins TRBV7-9 to TRBJ2-3; D is possibly TRBD2 (6 bases). The germline CDR1 and CDR2 sequences are SEHNR and FQNEAQ (reference sequence). Trimming removed 8 bases from V and 2 bases from J, with 14 bases in between. The length of the CDR3 is 14 residues. The CDR3 DNA reads TGTGCCAGCCATCTCGGGGGAACCACAGATACGCAGTATTTT. Translated: CASHLGGTTDTQYF.

This clonotype appeared many times. The chain recombines TRBV27 with TRBJ2-5, with 7 positions matching TRBD1. From germline, CDR1 is MNHEY and CDR2 SMNVEV (reference sequence). The length of the CDR3 is 15 residues. V lost 5 bases, J lost 4 bases, and 10 bases stayed unmatched. CDR3 loop: CASSEETGNRETQYF. The CDR3 DNA reads TGTGCCAGCAGTGAAGAGACAGGGAACAGAGAGACCCAGTACTTC.

This clonotype appeared a single time. This sequence joins TRBV29-1 and TRBJ2-1, with TRBD2 as a possible D gene (6 bases). Per germline, CDR1 SQVTM and CDR2 ANQGSEA. V was pared by 4 bases and J by 6 bases, with 16 bases between. This CDR3 contains 14 residues. The CDR3 sequence: CSVARETKSNEQFF. The CDR3 bases are TGCAGCGTTGCACGGGAGACGAAGAGCAATGAGCAGTTCTTC.

This clonotype has a handful of counts. The chain carries TRBV12-3 or TRBV12-4 and TRBJ1-2; 9 positions match TRBD1. The V gene end was trimmed by 6 bases and the J gene end by 4 bases; junction bases not matched to a gene: 3. This CDR3 has 13 amino acids. This CDR3 reads CASRRTGAYGYTF. DNA for the CDR3: TGTGCCAGCAGACGGACAGGGGCCTATGGCTACACCTTC.

The rearrangement uses TRBV7-9 and TRBJ2-2, with D maybe TRBD1 (5 bases). Per germline, CDR1 SEHNR and CDR2 FQNEAQ (reference sequence). V gave up 7 bases and J gave up 5 bases, with 14 bases separating them. This CDR3 is built from 14 residues. The CDR3 coding sequence is TGTGCCAGCACCGCAGGGTTAACTACCGGGGAGCTGTTTTTT. Protein sequence: CASTAGLTTGELFF.

The sample holds many counts of this clonotype. The J gene is TRBJ2-7, the V gene TRBV6-2 or TRBV6-3, with 14 bases lining up with TRBD2. CDR3 length: 17 amino acids. Germline V gives CDR1 MNHEY, CDR2 SVGEGT. The V gene end was trimmed by 6 bases and the J gene end by 5 bases; junction bases not matched to a gene: 12. As DNA, the CDR3 is TGTGCCAGCAGCCCTCCCCTGGGACTAGCGGGAGCGCACGAGCAGTACGTC. Its translation is CASSPPLGLAGAHEQYV.

This sequence joins TRBV10-3 and TRBJ2-7, with D perhaps TRBD1 or TRBD2 (7 bases each). Deletions cut 6 bases from V and 5 bases from J, with 14 bases between. CDR3 length: 13 residues. CDR1 ENHRY and CDR2 SYGVKD come from the germline V gene. DNA for the CDR3: TGTGCCATCAGCAGGGGGGGCGGCGACGAGCAGTACGTC. The encoded protein is CAISRGGGDEQYV.

V is TRBV5-1 and J is TRBJ2-3, with D uncertain. V lost 5 bases and J 0 bases, leaving 10 bases between the germline ends. CDR1 is SGHRS and CDR2 is YFSETQ in the germline V gene. The CDR3 runs to 14 residues. In nucleotides, the CDR3 is TGCGCCAGCAGACTGGGAACTAGCACAGATACGCAGTATTTT. It translates to CASRLGTSTDTQYF.

This clonotype showed up many times. The chain couples TRBV12-3 or TRBV12-4 to TRBJ2-5, with D perhaps matching TRBD1 or TRBD2 (5 bases each). Deletions cut 6 bases from V and 2 bases from J, with 10 bases between. The CDR3 runs to 13 residues. CDR3 in DNA: TGTGCCAGCAGCCCGGGGCAGCAAGAGACCCAGTACTTC. Translating it yields CASSPGQQETQYF.

This clonotype has just a few counts. The rearrangement links TRBV11-2 to TRBJ1-2; D may be TRBD1 (5 bases). Looked up from germline, CDR1 is SGHAT and CDR2 is FQNNGV. CDR3 size: 14 residues. Trimming removed 0 bases from V and 12 bases from J, with 17 bases in between. In DNA form, the CDR3 reads TGTGCCAGCAGCTTAGACACCCGGACATCTGAAAACACCTTC. The encoded protein is CASSLDTRTSENTF. Looking up the rest from reference TRBV11-2 and TRBJ1-2 gives the full variable domain: EAGVAQSPRYKIIEKRQSVAFWCNPISGHATLYWYQQILGQGPKLLIQFQNNGVVDDSQLPKDRFSAERLKGVDSTLKIQPAKLEDSAVYLCASSLDTRTSENTFGSGTRLTVV.

Ten or more counts support this clonotype. The chain recombines TRBV7-8 with TRBJ2-7; a possible D gene is TRBD1 (5 bases). The CDR3 is 14 amino acids. Trimming left V 3 bases short and J 2 bases short, with 11 bases between. Germline V lookup: CDR1 SGHVS, CDR2 FQNEAQ. The CDR3 DNA follows: TGTGCCAGCAGCTTGCAGGTAGGGGCCTACGAGCAGTACGTC. Translated: CASSLQVGAYEQYV.

In this sample, this clonotype turned up many times. In nucleotides, the CDR3 is TGTGCCAGCTCACCCAGGGGTATTTCTGGGAGCAATCAGCCCCAGCATTTT. Its protein product is CASSPRGISGSNQPQHF. V is TRBV18 and J is TRBJ1-5; D perhaps matches TRBD1 (6 bases). Germline loops: CDR1 KGHSH, CDR2 LQKENI. The CDR3 is 17 amino acids. The V end lost 3 bases, the J end lost 1 base, and 16 bases lay between the germline ends.

This clonotype has a count of ten or more. The chain carries TRBV29-1 and TRBJ2-5; tentatively, D is TRBD1 or TRBD2 (6 bases each). The CDR3 is 15 amino acids. Germline V gene data show CDR1 as SQVTM and CDR2 as ANQGSEA. The CDR3 protein is CRAGHTGNPQETQYF. DNA for the CDR3: TGCAGGGCGGGACATACAGGGAACCCACAAGAGACCCAGTACTTC.

This clonotype rates as medium-sized (0.01 to 0.1%). The chain joins TRBV14 to TRBJ1-1, with D unresolved. Germline V CDR1 and CDR2: SGHDN, FVKESK. The CDR3 runs 13 residues. V gave up 4 bases and J gave up 4 bases, with 10 bases separating them. Here the CDR3 reads CASSPQELTEAFF. CDR3 coding DNA: TGTGCCAGCAGCCCGCAGGAACTCACTGAAGCTTTCTTT.

This clonotype has a single count. This chain links TRBV7-9 with TRBJ2-3, with TRBD2 matching 8 bases. V shed 11 bases, J shed 4 bases, and the junction held 8 bases outside the gene matches. The CDR3 has 13 residues. Germline CDR1 is SEHNR and CDR2 is FQNEAQ (reference sequence). CDR3 DNA sequence: TGTGCCGCGGTTCCGGGAGGGTCAGATACGCAGTATTTT. This codes for CAAVPGGSDTQYF.

This clonotype was counted many times. V usage is TRBV19 and J usage is TRBJ2-1; TRBD2 might be the D (6 bases). CDR1 LNHDA and CDR2 SQIVND come from the germline V gene (reference sequence). V was clipped by 3 bases and J by 7 bases, with 7 bases between them. The CDR3 runs 12 residues. The DNA for the CDR3 is TGTGCCAGTAGTATCGGAGGGAATGAGCAGTTCTTC. Translated, it gives CASSIGGNEQFF.

This clonotype showed up many times. The chain carries TRBV14 and TRBJ1-1; D possibly corresponds to TRBD1 (5 bases). V lost 2 bases and J 11 bases, leaving 15 bases between the germline ends. The length of the CDR3 is 13 residues. CDR1 is SGHDN and CDR2 is FVKESK in the germline V gene. The CDR3 reads CASSQSRGRTAFF. CDR3 in DNA: TGTGCCAGCAGCCAAAGTCGGGGACGGACGGCTTTCTTT.

This chain links TRBV2 with TRBJ2-7; TRBD2 is a possible D gene (6 bases). The CDR3 runs to 13 residues. Per the germline V gene, CDR1 is SNHLY and CDR2 is FYNNEI. V dropped 7 bases and J dropped 2 bases, with 12 bases sitting between them. The chain's CDR3 is CASKREAPYEQYV. CDR3 coding DNA: TGTGCCAGCAAGAGGGAGGCCCCCTACGAGCAGTACGTC.

This clonotype was seen ten or more times. The rearrangement uses TRBV4-1 and TRBJ2-4; D possibly uses TRBD1 or TRBD2 (5 bases each). The CDR3 has 16 amino acids. Germline CDR1 reads MGHRA; CDR2 reads YSYEKL. Trimming pared 0 bases from V and 3 bases from J, leaving 12 bases between. The CDR3, as DNA: TGCGCCAGCAGCCAAGATGAGGGGCTTGGCAAAAACATTCAGTACTTC. It is translated as CASSQDEGLGKNIQYF.

This clonotype was seen repeatedly, ten times or more. V is TRBV10-3 and J is TRBJ2-6; 9 bases fit TRBD1. Germline V gene data show CDR1 as ENHRY and CDR2 as SYGVKD. This CDR3 spans 19 amino acids. V lost 5 bases, J lost 0 bases, and 11 bases stayed unmatched. CDR3 loop: CAISWSGTGLNSGANVLTF. The CDR3 nucleotides read TGTGCCATCAGTTGGTCCGGGACAGGGTTAAACTCTGGGGCCAACGTCCTGACTTTC.

The chain is built from TRBV13 and TRBJ2-4, with TRBD1 matching 7 bases. The junction had 8 bases not matched to a gene; V was cut back by 8 bases and J by 1 base. CDR3 size: 15 residues. Germline CDR1 reads PRHDT; CDR2 reads FYEKMQ (reference sequence). The CDR3 DNA sequence: TGTGCCAGCGCCCCGACAGGGTCCGCCAAAAACATTCAGTACTTC. Protein sequence: CASAPTGSAKNIQYF.

The chain combines TRBV29-1 with TRBJ1-1; a possible D gene is TRBD1 (6 bases). This CDR3 is built from 13 residues. The V end was cut by 3 bases, the J end by 2 bases, with 10 bases between. CDR1 and CDR2 from the germline V gene are SQVTM and ANQGSEA. This CDR3 is CSVDRGLNTEAFF. The CDR3 DNA sequence: TGCAGCGTTGACAGGGGACTCAACACTGAAGCTTTCTTT.